This T cell receptor (beta chain) was identified during a study of T cells in Graves' hyperthyroidism and ophthalmopathy. This CDR3 spans 14 amino acids. V lost 7 bases and J lost 5, with 17 bases in between. Germline lookup yields CDR1 SNHLY and CDR2 FYNNEI. Lactation, pregnancy, other autoimmune disease or uncontrolled infection led to exclusion of patients. The CDR3 regions of TCR beta were amplified from RNA transcripts. The HTBI set primed first-round TCR CDR3 RT-PCR. TCRdb re-called the multiplex PCR reads through MiXCR, storing one row per CDR3 protein. The repertoire holds approximately 400,000 distinct CDR3 sequences, with less than 20% as singletons. A single count supports this clonotype.

The sample was blood. This clonotype originated in a woman younger than 30 with Graves' hyperthyroidism. The V and J genes are TRBV2 and TRBJ1-1; D perhaps matches TRBD1 (6 bases). The CDR3 protein is CASMDSRGMTEAFF. The CDR3 DNA reads as TGTGCCAGCATGGACAGTAGGGGAATGACTGAAGCTTTCTTT.